This T cell receptor (beta chain) is drawn from a study of blood T cell repertoires in COVID-19. Using immunoSEQ multiplex PCR, the repertoire was profiled, and TCRdb retains in-frame clones only, with some absent. The sample lists some 150,000 clones, around 86% seen once, with under 2.5% in the top ten. V shed 5 bases and J 5 bases; nucleotides not matched to a gene: 9. CDR1 and CDR2 (germline): SGHNT, YYREEE (reference sequence). The length of the CDR3 is 14 residues. This clone was found a few times. This clonotype was sampled from a man over 45 with active COVID-19. Source material: peripheral blood. V is TRBV5-4 and J is TRBJ2-5; TRBD1 agrees at 7 bases. The CDR3 nucleotides read TGTGCCAGCAGACTAGACAGGGTTGGGGAGACCCAGTACTTC. Its protein is CASRLDRVGETQYF.